Sequencing of this TCR beta chain was carried out in a study of blood T cell repertoires in COVID-19. Whole-study context: Italy, Spain and the United States were the sources of the convalescent and acute COVID-19 samples.

Between the trimmed V and J ends, which lost 0 bases and 4 bases, there was a span of 12 bases. Germline V gene lookup returns CDR1 LGHNA and CDR2 YSLEER. The CDR3 spans 15 residues. Measured with immunoSEQ multiplex PCR; TCRdb has only the in-frame clones, and not every one. The sample consists of about 250,000 clones, roughly 85% of them appearing once. Recruited during active infection, patients (from Seattle) were subsequently followed longitudinally. The sample consisted of peripheral blood. This chain joins TRBV4-3 and TRBJ2-5; D perhaps matches TRBD2 (7 bases). The sequence was obtained from a man in his forties or fifties with COVID-19, enrolled during active disease. Here the CDR3 DNA reads TGCGCCAGCAGCCAAGATCGGGGAGGGGGAGAGACCCAGTACTTC. Protein: CASSQDRGGGETQYF.